Presented here are 12 T cell receptor beta chains from one specimen sequenced in a study of blood T cells in healthy people across ages. Primers used in a second PCR of about 6 to 11 cycles were a sample-barcoded 5' primer and a J-beta primer mix. TCRdb re-derived calls from the 5' RACE reads in MiXCR, one entry per CDR3 protein. Here the sample spans 850,000 to 1,100,000 distinct CDR3 sequences, 35% to 40% being singletons. Material: blood. The origin of the receptors is a man between 18 and 29 years old in good health.

This clonotype showed up just once. V and J are TRBV7-2 and TRBJ2-3; 12 nucleotides agree with TRBD2. The CDR3 contains 17 residues. Trimming at V came to 5 bases and at J to 9 bases, leaving 15 bases not matched to a gene. Looked up from germline, CDR1 is SGHTA and CDR2 is FQGNSA. The CDR3 protein is CASSPPILAGGFWTQYF. CDR3 coding DNA: TGTGCCAGCAGCCCTCCCATTCTAGCGGGGGGGTTTTGGACGCAGTATTTT.

This chain joins TRBV7-3 and TRBJ2-6, with D tentatively TRBD2 (6 bases). CDR1 and CDR2 (germline): SGHTA, FQGTGA. Trimming took off 5 bases at V and 9 bases at J, with 17 bases between the two ends. The CDR3 contains 15 residues. CDR3 nucleotides: TGTGCCAGCAGCCCAGCCTTGGCGGGAAACAACGTCCTGACTTTC. This encodes CASSPALAGNNVLTF.

The rearrangement joins TRBV14 to TRBJ2-7; D tentatively fits TRBD1 or TRBD2 (5 bases each). CDR1 and CDR2 (germline): SGHDN, FVKESK. The germline V and J ends were trimmed by 4 bases and 2 bases, with 12 bases remaining between them. There are 14 residues in the CDR3. CDR3 residues: CASSLGTLPYEQYF. The DNA for the CDR3 is TGTGCCAGCAGCCTGGGGACCCTACCCTACGAGCAGTACTTC.

Turning to this clonotype: Sequence at one end of the junction differs from germline and may be a read error. The chain is built from TRBV6-5 and TRBJ1-6; 8 bases are shared with TRBD1. The CDR3 length is 17 residues. Germline values: CDR1 MNHEY, CDR2 SVGAGI. CDR3 sequence (DNA): TGTGCCAGCAGTTACGGTTATTACAGGGGGTCAAATTCACCCCCCCACTTT. Amino acids: CASSYGYYRGSNSPPHF.

The chain carries TRBV5-1 and TRBJ2-7; no clear D. The CDR3 runs 14 residues. Germline lookup yields CDR1 SGHRS and CDR2 YFSETQ. Trimming took 0 bases from V and 5 from J, leaving 12 bases between them. DNA for the CDR3: TGCGCCAGCAGCTTGGCCATAAGTGTCAACGAGCAGTACTTC. Amino acid sequence: CASSLAISVNEQYF.

In its sample, this clonotype was seen a few times. The chain couples TRBV20-1 to TRBJ1-5; D is possibly TRBD1 (5 bases). There are 14 residues in the CDR3. Trimming pared 0 bases from V and 7 bases from J, leaving 13 bases between. Germline values: CDR1 DFQATT, CDR2 SNEGSKA (reference sequence). In DNA form, the CDR3 reads TGCAGTGCTAGAGATCCGGGGGGTGGGCAGCCCCAGCATTTT. Translated: CSARDPGGGQPQHF.

A few counts support this clonotype. The chain employs TRBV27 and TRBJ1-2; D remains unclear. The CDR3 has 13 residues. CDR1 is MNHEY and CDR2 is SMNVEV in the germline V gene (reference sequence). Deletions cut 7 bases from V and 8 bases from J, with 17 bases between. The CDR3 reads CASKGTVAVGYTF. The CDR3 nucleotides read TGTGCCAGCAAGGGAACGGTGGCAGTCGGCTACACCTTC.

This sequence joins TRBV18 and TRBJ2-3, with D possibly TRBD2 on 5 matching bases. Per germline, CDR1 KGHSH and CDR2 LQKENI. There are 16 residues in the CDR3. V lost 3 bases and J 0 bases, leaving 13 bases between the germline ends. The CDR3 DNA reads TGTGCCAGCTCACCCTCAGACGGGGTCAGCACAGATACGCAGTATTTT. Translating it yields CASSPSDGVSTDTQYF.

The chain uses TRBV6-5 and TRBJ2-2; the match to TRBD2 covers 12 bases. Looked up from germline, CDR1 is MNHEY and CDR2 is SVGAGI. This CDR3 comprises 20 residues. V shed 2 bases, J shed 0 bases, and the junction held 10 bases outside the gene matches. This CDR3 reads CASSYNRLAGGLSNTGELFF. Written as DNA, the CDR3 is TGTGCCAGCAGTTACAATAGGCTAGCGGGGGGGCTTTCGAACACCGGGGAGCTGTTTTTT.

This clonotype was detected only a few times. The rearrangement uses TRBV20-1 and TRBJ2-2; D possibly matches TRBD1 or TRBD2 (5 bases each). CDR3 length: 13 amino acids. In germline, CDR1 is DFQATT, CDR2 SNEGSKA (reference sequence). Trimming took off 5 bases at V and 1 base at J, with 8 bases between the two ends. CDR3 nucleotide sequence: TGCAGTGCTGGGACCCTGAACACCGGGGAGCTGTTTTTT. This gives the protein CSAGTLNTGELFF.

The V gene is TRBV7-9, the J gene TRBJ2-1, with a possible D match to TRBD2 (6 bases). The CDR3 runs 16 residues. V lost 5 bases and J lost 9, with 23 bases in between. The germline V gene encodes CDR1 SEHNR and CDR2 FQNEAQ (reference sequence). The CDR3: CASSRPGAGFHGEQFF. The CDR3 DNA reads as TGTGCCAGCAGCCGGCCGGGAGCTGGCTTTCATGGTGAGCAGTTCTTC.

The V gene is TRBV6-5, the J gene TRBJ1-2, with D perhaps matching TRBD1 (5 bases). The germline V gene encodes CDR1 MNHEY and CDR2 SVGAGI. The CDR3 is made up of 13 amino acids. V dropped 3 bases and J dropped 7 bases, with 12 bases sitting between them. CDR3 nucleotide sequence: TGTGCCAGCAGTTATGGAGAAGGGGTTGGCTACACCTTC. Its translation is CASSYGEGVGYTF.